This TCR beta chain was sequenced during a study of shared clonotypes between healthy human individuals. Cells designated naive CD8 were CD45RO-negative and were positively selected for CCR7, with terminally differentiated effector memory CD45RA+ cells excluded. Whole-study results and caveats: Rarefaction curves obtained for sorted subsets showed sequencing incomplete despite large depth.

As to this clone: As yet, its antigen is unknown. Additional DNA sequences in this sample encode the identical CDR3.

Original analysis: From ImmunoSEQ came sequences covering only the junction and carrying no quality scores, so filtering differed. Generated by immunoSEQ multiplex PCR, the TCRdb table keeps only in-frame clones and is missing some. V and J calls and clone size follow that table, whereas D and trimming were derived from the DNA. Here the sample spans about 2.1 million clones, over 85% being singletons. J lost 1 base, V lost 0 bases, and 3 bases had no gene match. The CDR3 is 15 amino acids. Germline values: CDR1 SGHTS, CDR2 YDEGEE. The genes are TRBV5-8 and TRBJ2-5, with 7 positions matching TRBD1. The TCR sequence derives from a young man in good health. Some clones in this sample may be carry-over from other donors' samples. Input material: naive CD8+ T cells from PBMCs. The CDR3 DNA follows: TGTGCCAGCAGCTTGGGGGACAGTAGCCAAGAGACCCAGTACTTC. This translates into CASSLGDSSQETQYF.